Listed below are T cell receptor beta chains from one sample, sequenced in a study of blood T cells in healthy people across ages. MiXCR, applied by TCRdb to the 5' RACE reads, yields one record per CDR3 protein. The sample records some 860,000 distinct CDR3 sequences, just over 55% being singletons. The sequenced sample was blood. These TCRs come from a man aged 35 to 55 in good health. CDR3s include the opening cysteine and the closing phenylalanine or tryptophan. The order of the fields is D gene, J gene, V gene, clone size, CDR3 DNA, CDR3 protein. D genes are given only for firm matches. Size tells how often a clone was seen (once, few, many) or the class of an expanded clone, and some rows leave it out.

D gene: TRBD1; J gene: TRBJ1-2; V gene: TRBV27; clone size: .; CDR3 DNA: TGTGCCAGCAGATCGACGCCGGGACAGAGGTCCTATGGCTACACCTTC; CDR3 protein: CASRSTPGQRSYGYTF
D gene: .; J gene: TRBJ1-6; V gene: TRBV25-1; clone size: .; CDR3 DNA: TGTGCCAGCATGCACTCGGGCAGTCGTAATTCACCCCTCCACTTT; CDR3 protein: CASMHSGSRNSPLHF
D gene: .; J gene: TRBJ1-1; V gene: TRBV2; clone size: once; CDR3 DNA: TGTGCCAGCACATGGGGAGGAAACACTGAAGCTTTCTTT; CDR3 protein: CASTWGGNTEAFF
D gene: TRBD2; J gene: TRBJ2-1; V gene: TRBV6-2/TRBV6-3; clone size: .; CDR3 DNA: TGTGCCAGCACGCCTATGCGGGAGTGGTACGAGCAGTTCTTC; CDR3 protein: CASTPMREWYEQFF
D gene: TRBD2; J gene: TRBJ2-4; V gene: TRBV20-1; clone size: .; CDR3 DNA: TGCAGTGCGCAGGGACTAGCGGATACAGCCAAAAACATTCAGTACTTC; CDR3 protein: CSAQGLADTAKNIQYF
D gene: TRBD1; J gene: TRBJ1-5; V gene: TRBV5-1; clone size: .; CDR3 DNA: TGCGCCAGCAGGGACAGGGAAAATCAGCCCCAGCATTTT; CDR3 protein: CASRDRENQPQHF
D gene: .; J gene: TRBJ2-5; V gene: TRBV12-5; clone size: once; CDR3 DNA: TGTGCTAGTGGTTTGGGACAGCCCTTCAATGAGCAGTACTTC; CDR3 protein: CASGLGQPFNEQYF
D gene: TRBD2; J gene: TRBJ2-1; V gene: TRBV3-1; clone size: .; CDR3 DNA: TGTGCCAGCAGCGTTGGACCGGGACTAGCTAATGAGCAGTTCTTC; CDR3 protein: CASSVGPGLANEQFF
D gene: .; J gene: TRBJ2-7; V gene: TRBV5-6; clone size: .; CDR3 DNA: TGTGCGAGCAGCTTGGAAGGAGGGGTCTACGAGCAGTACTTC; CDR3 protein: CASSLEGGVYEQYF
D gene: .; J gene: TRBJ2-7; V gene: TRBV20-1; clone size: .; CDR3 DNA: TGCAGTGCTAGGTTGGACCTCCCTGGGGTTTCCTACGAGCAGTACTTC; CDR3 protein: CSARLDLPGVSYEQYF
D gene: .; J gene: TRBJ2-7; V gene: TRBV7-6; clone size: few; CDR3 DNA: TGTGCCAGCAGCTTAGCAGACGGCATCTTAAAGACCGACGAGCAGTACTTC; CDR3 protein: CASSLADGILKTDEQYF
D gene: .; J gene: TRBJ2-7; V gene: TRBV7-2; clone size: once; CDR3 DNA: TGTGCCAGCAGCCCTAGGGGACTTGACTACGAGCAGTACTTC; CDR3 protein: CASSPRGLDYEQYF
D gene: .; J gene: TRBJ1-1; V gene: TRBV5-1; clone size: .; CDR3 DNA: TGCGCCAGCAGCCCCGCCGGGAGGGGTATGAACACTGAAGCTTTCTTT; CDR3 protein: CASSPAGRGMNTEAFF
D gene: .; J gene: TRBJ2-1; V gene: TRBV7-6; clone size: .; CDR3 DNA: TGTGCCAGCAGTCCTGTGCTGTACTCCTACAATGGGCAGTTCTTC; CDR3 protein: CASSPVLYSYNGQFF
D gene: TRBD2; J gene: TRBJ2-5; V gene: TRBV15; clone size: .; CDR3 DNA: TGTGCCACCAGCAGAGATTATGGGAGGGATCAAGAGACCCAGTACTTC; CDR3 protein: CATSRDYGRDQETQYF
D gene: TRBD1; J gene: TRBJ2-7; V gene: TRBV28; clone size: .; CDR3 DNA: TGTGCCGGCAGCCAACCCACGGGACAGGGGAACGAGCAGTACTTC; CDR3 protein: CAGSQPTGQGNEQYF
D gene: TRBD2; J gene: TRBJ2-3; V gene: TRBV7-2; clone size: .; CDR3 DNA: TGTGCCAGCAGCATTAGGCCACTAGCGGGGGGGTTCAGTACGCAGTATTTT; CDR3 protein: CASSIRPLAGGFSTQYF
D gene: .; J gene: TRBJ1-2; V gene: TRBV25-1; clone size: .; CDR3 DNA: TGTGCCAGCAGTGATTACAGGGCGGACTATGGCTACACCTTC; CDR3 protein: CASSDYRADYGYTF
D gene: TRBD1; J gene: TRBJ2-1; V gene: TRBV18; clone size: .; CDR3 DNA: TGTGCCAGCTCACCACCGGGGCGGGACAGGACCACCTACAATGAGCAGTTCTTC; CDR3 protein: CASSPPGRDRTTYNEQFF
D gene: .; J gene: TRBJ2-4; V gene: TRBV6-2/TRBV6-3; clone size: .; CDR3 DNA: TGTGCCAGCAGACGGGACGGAACCAAAAACATTCAGTACTTC; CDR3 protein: CASRRDGTKNIQYF
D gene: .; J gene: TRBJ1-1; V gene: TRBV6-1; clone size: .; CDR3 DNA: TGTGCCGGGGACTGGGGGACACGGAACACTGAAGCTTTCTTT; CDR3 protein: CAGDWGTRNTEAFF
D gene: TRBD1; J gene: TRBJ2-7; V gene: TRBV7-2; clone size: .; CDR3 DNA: TGTGCCAGCAGCTTAGCTTACAGGGGGCAATACGAGCAGTACTTC; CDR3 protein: CASSLAYRGQYEQYF
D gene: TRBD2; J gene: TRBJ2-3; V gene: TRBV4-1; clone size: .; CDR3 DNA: TGCGCCAGCAGCCAAGAGGGACTAGCCGCCACGCAGTATTTT; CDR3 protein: CASSQEGLAATQYF
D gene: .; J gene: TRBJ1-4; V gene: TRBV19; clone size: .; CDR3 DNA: TGTGCCAGTAGACCCGGACAATCGACGGGGGAAAAACTGTTTTTT; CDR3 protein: CASRPGQSTGEKLFF
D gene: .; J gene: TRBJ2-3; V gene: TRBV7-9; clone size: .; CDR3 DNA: TGTGCCAGCAGCTCTAACGTCGGAGCCACAGATACGCAGTATTTT; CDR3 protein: CASSSNVGATDTQYF
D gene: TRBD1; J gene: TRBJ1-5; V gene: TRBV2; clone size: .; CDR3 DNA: TGTGCCAGCAGTCCGGCGGACAGGGTTAATAGCAATCAGCCCCAGCATTTT; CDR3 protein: CASSPADRVNSNQPQHF
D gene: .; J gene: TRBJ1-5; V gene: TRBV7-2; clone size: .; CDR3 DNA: TGTGCCAGCAACAGGGATAGCAATCAGCCCCAGCATTTT; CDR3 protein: CASNRDSNQPQHF
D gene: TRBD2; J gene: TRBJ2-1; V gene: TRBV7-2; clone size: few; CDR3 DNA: TGTGCCAGTAGCGCTAGCGGGAGTAGGTCTTACAATGAGCAGTTCTTC; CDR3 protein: CASSASGSRSYNEQFF
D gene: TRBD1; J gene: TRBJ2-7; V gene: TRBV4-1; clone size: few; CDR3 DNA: TGCGCCAGCAGCCAACCAGCAGGGGGCTTATCCTACGAGCAGTACTTC; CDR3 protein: CASSQPAGGLSYEQYF
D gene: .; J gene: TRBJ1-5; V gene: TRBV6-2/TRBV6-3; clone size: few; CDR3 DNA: TGTGCCAGCAGTTACTGGGCGCGGGGCAATCAGCCCCAGCATTTT; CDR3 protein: CASSYWARGNQPQHF
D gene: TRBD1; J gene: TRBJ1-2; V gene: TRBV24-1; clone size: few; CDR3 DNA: TGTGCCACCAGTGATTCCTGGGACCGACAGGGGTATGTCTACACCTTC; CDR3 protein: CATSDSWDRQGYVYTF
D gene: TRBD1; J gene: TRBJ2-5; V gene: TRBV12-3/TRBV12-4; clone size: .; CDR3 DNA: TGTGCCAGCAGGGTCACCGGGACAGGGAACAATGAGCAGTACTTC; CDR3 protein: CASRVTGTGNNEQYF
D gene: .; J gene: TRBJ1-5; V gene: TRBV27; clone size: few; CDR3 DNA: TGTGCCAGCAGTTTTACCAGCAATCAGCCCCAGCATTTT; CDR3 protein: CASSFTSNQPQHF
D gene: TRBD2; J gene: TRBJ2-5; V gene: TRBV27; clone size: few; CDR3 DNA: TGTGCCAGCAGTTGGACTAGCGGGGGGTCTCAAGAGACCCAGTACTTC; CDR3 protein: CASSWTSGGSQETQYF
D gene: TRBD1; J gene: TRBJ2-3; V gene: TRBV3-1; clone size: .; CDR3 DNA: TGTGCCAGCAGCCAAGACGGGGGACAGGGTACAGATACGCAGTATTTT; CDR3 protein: CASSQDGGQGTDTQYF
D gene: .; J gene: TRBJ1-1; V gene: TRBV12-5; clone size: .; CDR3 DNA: TGTGCTAGTGGTTTGGTCTTCACTGAAGCTTTCTTT; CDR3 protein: CASGLVFTEAFF
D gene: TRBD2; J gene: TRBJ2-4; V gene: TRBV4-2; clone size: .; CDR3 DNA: TGTGCCAGCAGCCAAGGGACTAGCGGGAGGGCCCAGTGGGAGCAGTACTTC; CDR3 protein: CASSQGTSGRAQWEQYF
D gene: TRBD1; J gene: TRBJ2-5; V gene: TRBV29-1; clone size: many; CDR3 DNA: TGCAGCGTTAAGGGGGCCCCCCAAGAGACCCAGTACTTC; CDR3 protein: CSVKGAPQETQYF
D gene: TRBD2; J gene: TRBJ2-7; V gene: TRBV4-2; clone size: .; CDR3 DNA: TGTGCCAGCAGCCAAGAGGATAGCGGGAGGGGTTCCTACGAGCAGTACTTC; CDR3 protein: CASSQEDSGRGSYEQYF
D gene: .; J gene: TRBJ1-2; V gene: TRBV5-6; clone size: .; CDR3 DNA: TGTGCCAGCACCTTTGACAGACCGCATGGCTACACCTTC; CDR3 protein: CASTFDRPHGYTF
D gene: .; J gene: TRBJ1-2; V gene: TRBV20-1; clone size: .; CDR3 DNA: TGCAGTGCTAGTTCCCAGGGTCCTTGGAGTGGCTACACCTTC; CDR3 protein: CSASSQGPWSGYTF
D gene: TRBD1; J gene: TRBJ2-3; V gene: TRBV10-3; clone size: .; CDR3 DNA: TGTGCCATCAGGGGGGACAGGGAGGCAGATACGCAGTATTTT; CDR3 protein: CAIRGDREADTQYF
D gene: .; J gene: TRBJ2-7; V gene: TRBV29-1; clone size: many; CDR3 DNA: TGCAGCGTTCTCCCAGGGGGGTCGGGCTACGAGCAGTACTTC; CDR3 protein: CSVLPGGSGYEQYF
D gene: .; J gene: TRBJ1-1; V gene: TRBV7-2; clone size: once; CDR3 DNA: TGTGCCAGCAGCTTAGAAGGGTTAGTCACTGAAGCTTTCTTT; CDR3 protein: CASSLEGLVTEAFF
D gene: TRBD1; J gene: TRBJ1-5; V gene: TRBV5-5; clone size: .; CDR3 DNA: TGTGCCAGCAGCGCCCTAATTGATGGGACAGACGATCAGCCCCAGCATTTT; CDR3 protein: CASSALIDGTDDQPQHF
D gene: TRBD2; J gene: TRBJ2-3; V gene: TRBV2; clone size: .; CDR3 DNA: TGTGCCAGCCAGGAACGTTCGGGGGGGACGCAGTATTTT; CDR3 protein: CASQERSGGTQYF
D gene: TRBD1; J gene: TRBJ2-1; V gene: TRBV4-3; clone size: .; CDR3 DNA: TGCGCCAGCAGCCGCACGGGGGCCGGGACAGGGGGCTACAATGAGCAGTTCTTC; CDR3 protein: CASSRTGAGTGGYNEQFF
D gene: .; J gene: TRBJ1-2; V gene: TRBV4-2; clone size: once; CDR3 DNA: TGTGCCAGCAGCCCGGACACCCATGGCTACACCTTC; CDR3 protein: CASSPDTHGYTF
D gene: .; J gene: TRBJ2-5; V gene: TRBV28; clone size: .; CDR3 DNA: TGTGCCAGCAGTTCCTGGGATACAGGGCGGGAGACCCAGTACTTC; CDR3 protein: CASSSWDTGRETQYF
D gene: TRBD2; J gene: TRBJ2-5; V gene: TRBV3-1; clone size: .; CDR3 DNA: TGTGCCAGCAGCCAGGCCCCGGGGACTAGCGGGAGAAGGTCGCAGTACTTC; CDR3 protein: CASSQAPGTSGRRSQYF
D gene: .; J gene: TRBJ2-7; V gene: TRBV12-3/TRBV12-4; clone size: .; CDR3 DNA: TGTGCCAGCAGGAGGGACCCTGCCTACGAGCAGTACTTC; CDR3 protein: CASRRDPAYEQYF
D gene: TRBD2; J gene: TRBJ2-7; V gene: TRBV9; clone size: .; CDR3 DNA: TGTGCCAGCAGCCTCCAAGCGGGAGCTCCCTACGAGCAGTACTTC; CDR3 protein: CASSLQAGAPYEQYF